This entry features one T cell receptor (beta chain) sequence. This receptor's antigen is unknown. Qualities for individual bases were not recorded, and no much larger clone is one base off. The intended sense of this specimen's time point label: baseline before first vaccination. Samples from vaccinated people were obtained from the UK trials COV001 and COV002, which included a single-blind randomized controlled phase 2/3 trial of AZD1222 (ChAdOx1 nCoV-19) in healthy adults. Trial participant PBMC samples were collected at day 0 and day 28 after the second dose for TCRbeta chain sequencing. This record comes from a study of T cell responses to AZD1222 COVID-19 vaccine listed by TCRdb under 2021. Regarding the research as a whole: AZD1222 recipients given second doses at about 4 weeks or at about 12 weeks were pooled, since spike-specific TCR depth and breadth were not found to differ between the two schedules. A total of around 240 trial participants underwent TCR sequencing, of whom about 210 received two doses of AZD1222 and around 26 received two doses of the MenACWY control vaccine. Trial participants were enrolled into age subgroups of 18-55, 56-69 and 70-plus years, which contained about 150, 28 and 57 TCR-sequenced participants, respectively. Summary of the overall study and its limitations: Vaccine-associated CD4 TCRs spanned the whole spike protein, with dominant responses in regions 160-218 and 743-854. Conclusions about previously exposed vaccinees are limited because only 5 or 6 AZD1222 recipients were SARS-CoV-2 seropositive at baseline. The 56-69-year group was small, and its depth increase did not reach significance, likely because of low power. Spike-specific TCR breadth and depth rose significantly after two AZD1222 doses compared with day 0 and with MenACWY recipients. Reportedly, close to half of the unique spike-specific TCRs recognized epitopes lying outside the regions that are mutated in the B.1.351 and B.1.1.7 variants. Because no day 14 peak-response samples were available, repertoires were characterized only after the peak T cell response. Participants were mostly white British, with more females than males. The authors suggested clonal diversity may have been underestimated.

V and J lose 0 bases and 7 bases, and a span of 14 bases separates them. According to the germline V gene, CDR1 reads SGHRS and CDR2 reads YFSETQ. The CDR3 sequence holds 15 residues, the cysteine and phenylalanine included. Only the CDR3 region is kept as DNA, spanning 45 bases read in frame from base 1. The CDR3 regions of human TCRbeta chains were analyzed by immunosequencing. In the source study's methods: TCRs in the repertoires were matched against a reference library of SARS-CoV-2-specific TCRs that had been generated with the MIRA antigen-specificity platform. Breadth was defined as the fraction of unique TCRs that were SARS-CoV-2-associated, and depth was defined as the fraction of total T cells that were SARS-CoV-2-associated. Using the MIRA data, every spike-specific TCR was mapped to the spike region that the TCR reacted to and assigned to either a CD4 or a CD8 class. Log10-transformed breadth and depth values were compared by one-way ANOVA with Sidak's multiple comparisons tests. Imported from immuneACCESS, the table was reduced by TCRdb to in-frame sequences with V and J called. These copies leave out some clones; in studies compared against another copy, an unresolved V gene accounts for under half, and the cause of the remainder is not known. Clonal size and the V and J genes are those of that table, whereas D and trimming came from the DNA. The sample records about 160,000 clones, roughly nine tenths of which are singletons. The ten most abundant clones make up just over 5% of the sample.

This sequence was found in an adult in good health. The sequence joins TRBV5-1 to TRBJ2-1, with the D segment identity uncertain. The sample here was peripheral blood, taken on day 0 of AZD1222 vaccination. The nucleotides read TGCGCCAGCAGCTTGGGCCATACGTACGGAAATGAGCAGTTCTTC. This translates into CASSLGHTYGNEQFF.